Listed here are 31 T cell receptor beta chains from one sample, sequenced in a study of T cell repertoires in cytomegalovirus infection (dated by TCRdb to between 2019 and 2020). No cognate antigen is known for these TCRs. Taken with the paper, the label for treatment or condition translates to: in vitro stimulation with specific CMV peptide epitopes to enrich CMV-specific T cells. Instrument on record: Illumina HiSeq 1500. TCRdb cleaned the public reads at Q25 with fastp, built clones with MiXCR and kept in-frame beta chains. When rows share a CDR3 protein, they turn into one entry using the most common DNA and genes. The sample includes about 400,000 distinct CDR3 sequences, with nearly 35% observed a single time. Of the sample, about 14% falls within the top ten clones. The input for sequencing was cultured PBMCs, taken from culture after CMV antigen stimulation. These receptors all stem from a human donor in good health (CMV status not recorded). Some clones in this sample may be carry-over from other donors' samples.

Only a few counts were recorded for this clonotype. V gene TRBV7-8 combines with J gene TRBJ2-1, with D tentatively TRBD2 (5 bases). The CDR3 is made up of 15 amino acids. Germline V CDR1 and CDR2: SGHVS, FQNEAQ. V lost 2 bases and J 0 bases, leaving 8 bases between the germline ends. Here the CDR3 DNA reads TGTGCCAGCAGCTTATGGGAGAGCTCCTACAATGAGCAGTTCTTC. Residues: CASSLWESSYNEQFF. The full variable domain, with the rest looked up from reference TRBV7-8 and TRBJ2-1, is GAGVSQSPRYKVAKRGQDVALRCDPISGHVSLFWYQQALGQGPEFLTYFQNEAQLDKSGLPSDRFFAERPEGSVSTLKIQRTQQEDSAVYLCASSLWESSYNEQFFGPGTRLTVL.

This clonotype was seen just once. CDR3 sequence reads: CASSITRAGQPQHF. In DNA, the CDR3 is TGTGCCAGTAGTATAACCAGGGCCGGTCAGCCCCAGCATTTT. The V and J genes are TRBV19 and TRBJ1-5, with D possibly being TRBD1 (5 bases). V was pared by 2 bases and J by 6 bases, with 11 bases between. This CDR3 is built from 14 residues. Germline V lookup: CDR1 LNHDA, CDR2 SQIVND (reference sequence).

This clonotype was detected only a few times. J is TRBJ2-1 and V is TRBV6-8; 10 bases are a match to TRBD1. Losses at the gene ends were 5 bases for V and 6 bases for J; bases not matched to a gene: 10. Germline V gives CDR1 MNHGY, CDR2 SAAAGT. CDR3 length: 16 amino acids. CDR3 sequence (DNA): TGTGCCAGCAGTAAGACAGGGGGCTCTCGGGTCAATGAGCAGTTCTTC. Its protein product is CASSKTGGSRVNEQFF.

This clonotype has a count of ten or more. The chain's CDR3 is CASSSYSGEGNQPQHF. The CDR3, as DNA: TGTGCCAGTAGTTCGTACAGCGGGGAGGGCAATCAGCCCCAGCATTTT. J is TRBJ1-5 and V is TRBV19; no clear D gene. Germline V lookup: CDR1 LNHDA, CDR2 SQIVND (reference sequence). V shed 5 bases and J shed 2 bases, with 16 bases lying between them. CDR3 length: 16 residues.

This clonotype was found once. This chain links TRBV7-9 with TRBJ2-7; 9 bases fit TRBD1. The V segment lost 3 bases and the J segment 5 bases; nucleotides outside the gene matches: 5. This CDR3 has 14 amino acids. Germline V gene data show CDR1 as SEHNR and CDR2 as FQNEAQ (reference sequence). This chain's CDR3 is CASSFSTGGNEQYF. The CDR3 region has the DNA TGTGCCAGCAGCTTTTCCACAGGGGGCAACGAGCAGTACTTC.

The CDR3 DNA sequence: TGTGCCACCAGTGGCTTACAAGCGGGAATCGAGACCCAGTACTTC. It is translated as CATSGLQAGIETQYF. This sequence joins TRBV24-1 and TRBJ2-5; 7 bases agree with TRBD2. CDR3 size: 15 residues. Germline V CDR1 and CDR2: KGHDR, SFDVKD. With V trimmed by 5 bases and J by 5 bases, 10 bases remained unmatched.

The rearrangement links TRBV18 to TRBJ1-4, with D unclear. Germline lookup yields CDR1 KGHSH and CDR2 LQKENI. The CDR3 consists of 15 residues. V was cut by 1 base and J by 6 bases, with 12 bases left in between. CDR3 coding DNA: TGTGCCAGCTCACCACTTGAGGGTGCCGATGAAAAACTGTTTTTT. This translates into CASSPLEGADEKLFF.

The J gene is TRBJ2-1, the V gene TRBV12-3 or TRBV12-4; D remains ambiguous. The ends were cut back, 5 bases at V and 8 bases at J, with 22 bases in the middle. The CDR3 is made up of 16 amino acids. The CDR3 DNA follows: TGTGCCAGCAGTCAAACCCTGGGGTTACGCGCCCATGAGCAGTTCTTC. It yields the protein CASSQTLGLRAHEQFF.

The CDR3 here is CASSFSRESGELFF. For the CDR3, the DNA is TGTGCCAGCAGCTTTTCCAGGGAGTCCGGGGAGCTGTTTTTT. V and J are TRBV7-2 and TRBJ2-2; D possibly uses TRBD1 or TRBD2 (5 bases each). V was shortened by 3 bases and J by 6 bases, with 11 bases between the two germline ends. Looked up from germline, CDR1 is SGHTA and CDR2 is FQGNSA. The CDR3 covers 14 residues.

This clonotype showed up just a few times. J is TRBJ2-6 and V is TRBV3-1; D tentatively fits TRBD1 or TRBD2 (6 bases each). This CDR3 contains 15 residues. The germline V gene encodes CDR1 LGHDT and CDR2 YNNKEL (reference sequence). V was pared by 3 bases and J by 2 bases, with 8 bases between. CDR3 nucleotide sequence: TGTGCCAGCAGCCAGGGGGGCGCTGGGGCCAACGTCCTGACTTTC. Amino acid sequence: CASSQGGAGANVLTF. Using reference TRBV3-1 and TRBJ2-6 for the parts outside the CDR3, the full variable domain is DTAVSQTPKYLVTQMGNDKSIKCEQNLGHDTMYWYKQDSKKFLKIMFSYNNKELIINETVPNRFSPKSPDKAHLNLHINSLELGDSAVYFCASSQGGAGANVLTFGAGSRLTVL.

The sample holds a few counts of this clonotype. The chain combines TRBV12-3 or TRBV12-4 with TRBJ2-1, with D possibly matching TRBD2 (6 bases). Trimming took off 6 bases at V and 3 bases at J, with 9 bases between the two ends. The CDR3 has 13 residues. The CDR3 DNA follows: TGTGCCAGCAGGGCGGGACTCTACAATGAGCAGTTCTTC. Translating gives CASRAGLYNEQFF.

This clonotype has at least ten counts. The V call is TRBV7-9, the J call TRBJ2-3; D is perhaps TRBD1 (6 bases). CDR3 size: 13 residues. CDR1 is SEHNR, CDR2 FQNEAQ, per germline (reference sequence). Trimming removed 3 bases at V and 4 bases at J, with 8 bases between. CDR3 nucleotides: TGTGCCAGCAGCTTGAAGGGGGCAGATACGCAGTATTTT. Amino acid sequence: CASSLKGADTQYF. Variable domain in full (rest from reference TRBV7-9 and TRBJ2-3): DTGVSQNPRHKITKRGQNVTFRCDPISEHNRLYWYRQTLGQGPEFLTYFQNEAQLEKSRLLSDRFSAERPKGSFSTLEIQRTEQGDSAMYLCASSLKGADTQYFGPGTRLTVL.

The CDR3 protein is CASSIAGAGDTQYF. The CDR3 DNA sequence: TGTGCCAGTAGTATAGCTGGGGCGGGAGATACGCAGTATTTT. The genes are TRBV19 and TRBJ2-3; either TRBD1 or TRBD2 may supply D (5 bases each). The CDR3 is 14 residues long. Germline loops: CDR1 LNHDA, CDR2 SQIVND (reference sequence). Trimming shortened V by 1 base and J by 5 bases, and 10 bases separated the two germline ends.

This chain connects TRBV7-2 to TRBJ2-5; TRBD2 might be the D (5 bases). Germline V gene lookup returns CDR1 SGHTA and CDR2 FQGNSA. V was cut by 6 bases and J by 5 bases, with 16 bases left in between. The CDR3 length is 14 residues. Here the CDR3 reads CASRKAEAPETQYF. The CDR3 DNA reads as TGTGCCAGCAGAAAAGCGGAGGCCCCGGAGACCCAGTACTTC.

This clonotype showed up just a few times. The chain is built from TRBV7-2 and TRBJ2-7, with 9 bases identical to TRBD1. The ends lost 6 bases at V and 2 bases at J; junction bases unmatched: 11. This CDR3 contains 16 residues. Looked up from germline, CDR1 is SGHTA and CDR2 is FQGNSA. The CDR3 DNA reads as TGTGCCAGCAGTCTAAGCGCGACAGGGGGACCCTACGAGCAGTACGTC. This sequence encodes CASSLSATGGPYEQYV.

A few counts support this clonotype. The chain recombines TRBV30 with TRBJ1-1; the match to TRBD1 covers 7 bases. In germline, CDR1 is GTSNPN, CDR2 SVGIG (reference sequence). The CDR3 sequence is 13 residues long. V trimming: 0 bases; J trimming: 9 bases; junction bases outside the gene matches: 7. CDR3 region: CAWSVQGGSKAFF. CDR3 DNA: TGTGCCTGGAGTGTTCAAGGGGGCTCGAAAGCTTTCTTT.

The table lists this clonotype with a few counts. The chain links TRBV7-6 to TRBJ2-7; the match to TRBD1 covers 12 bases. The CDR3 totals 17 residues. Per germline, CDR1 SGHVS and CDR2 FNYEAQ. V lost 5 bases, J lost 3 bases, and 11 bases stayed unmatched. CDR3 sequence reads: CASSPPPGQGANYEQYF. CDR3 bases: TGTGCCAGCAGCCCACCTCCGGGACAGGGGGCGAACTACGAGCAGTACTTC.

There are a few counts of this clonotype. The V and J genes are TRBV6-1 and TRBJ2-3; no firm D call. The V gene lost 5 bases and the J gene lost 1 base, with 13 bases spanning the gap. The CDR3 length is 15 residues. CDR1 is MNHNS and CDR2 is SASEGT in the germline V gene. The CDR3 region has the DNA TGTGCCAGCAGTTACCAAGGGTCCCGCACAGATACGCAGTATTTT. Amino acids: CASSYQGSRTDTQYF.

This clonotype was counted only a few times. The rearrangement links TRBV6-2 or TRBV6-3 to TRBJ1-2; D uncertain. Trimming pared 5 bases from V and 5 bases from J, leaving 6 bases between. This CDR3 is 11 amino acids long. Germline values: CDR1 MNHEY, CDR2 SVGEGT. CDR3 in amino acids: CASSSRYGYTF. In DNA form, the CDR3 reads TGTGCCAGCAGTAGCAGATATGGCTACACCTTC.

This clonotype was counted between two and nine times. The gene calls are TRBV7-2 and TRBJ2-7; D assignment may be TRBD1 or TRBD2 (7 bases each). The CDR3 has 15 amino acids. Trimming took 4 bases from V and 4 from J, leaving 17 bases between them. The germline CDR1 and CDR2 sequences are SGHTA and FQGNSA. The DNA of the CDR3 is TGTGCCAGCAGCTCAGGAGGGGGCGGGGGTTACGAGCAGTACTTC. Translation: CASSSGGGGGYEQYF.

The chain joins TRBV5-1 to TRBJ2-5; D gene unclear. Deletions cut 7 bases from V and 1 base from J, with 11 bases between. The CDR3 has 13 residues. CDR1 and CDR2 from the germline V gene are SGHRS and YFSETQ. CDR3 region: CASCRQSQETQYF. The CDR3 DNA follows: TGCGCCAGCTGTCGGCAGTCCCAAGAGACCCAGTACTTC.

This clonotype has only a few counts. The rearrangement uses TRBV6-2 or TRBV6-3 and TRBJ2-3; D is possibly TRBD1 (6 bases). Trimming pared 2 bases from V and 0 bases from J, leaving 18 bases between. This CDR3 region has 18 residues. The germline V gene encodes CDR1 MNHEY and CDR2 SVGEGT. CDR3 protein: CASSYEPSGETSTDTQYF. For the CDR3, the DNA is TGTGCCAGCAGTTACGAACCGTCAGGGGAGACTAGCACAGATACGCAGTATTTT.

The rearrangement links TRBV29-1 to TRBJ2-1, with D perhaps TRBD1 or TRBD2 (5 bases each). Per the germline V gene, CDR1 is SQVTM and CDR2 is ANQGSEA. Trimming took off 2 bases at V and 7 bases at J, with 12 bases between the two ends. This CDR3 contains 13 residues. The CDR3 bases are TGCAGCGTTGAATGGGGGAACGGGAATGAGCAGTTCTTC. Translated, it gives CSVEWGNGNEQFF.

This clonotype was recorded once. V and J are TRBV7-9 and TRBJ2-3; 8 bases fit TRBD1. V lost 0 bases, J lost 3 bases, and 2 bases stayed unmatched. Germline V lookup: CDR1 SEHNR, CDR2 FQNEAQ (reference sequence). The CDR3 contains 15 residues. This chain's CDR3 is CASSLADRATDTQYF. The CDR3 DNA is TGTGCCAGCAGCTTAGCGGACAGGGCAACAGATACGCAGTATTTT.

The J gene is TRBJ1-3, the V gene TRBV5-4, with D perhaps TRBD1 (6 bases). The CDR3 is 14 amino acids. Germline V gives CDR1 SGHNT, CDR2 YYREEE (reference sequence). The V gene lost 10 bases and the J gene lost 4 bases, with 18 bases spanning the gap. The CDR3 region is CALVDRPTGNTIYF. The CDR3 bases are TGTGCCTTGGTCGACAGGCCTACCGGAAACACCATATATTTT. Together with reference TRBV5-4 and TRBJ1-3, the CDR3 gives the full variable domain: ETGVTQSPTHLIKTRGQQVTLRCSSQSGHNTVSWYQQALGQGPQFIFQYYREEENGRGNFPPRFSGLQFPNYSSELNVNALELDDSALYLCALVDRPTGNTIYFGEGSWLTVV.

CDR3 in DNA: TGTGCCAGCAGCTTAGGGTCAGGGGACTCACCCCTCCACTTT. This translates into CASSLGSGDSPLHF. The chain carries TRBV7-9 and TRBJ1-6, with a weak D call TRBD1 (6 bases). Germline V CDR1 and CDR2: SEHNR, FQNEAQ (reference sequence). The ends were cut back, 1 base at V and 10 bases at J, with 11 bases in the middle. The CDR3 length is 14 residues. Based on the CDR3 plus reference TRBV7-9 and TRBJ1-6, the full variable domain is DTGVSQNPRHKITKRGQNVTFRCDPISEHNRLYWYRQTLGQGPEFLTYFQNEAQLEKSRLLSDRFSAERPKGSFSTLEIQRTEQGDSAMYLCASSLGSGDSPLHFGNGTRLTVT.

The count of this clonotype is one. The CDR3, as DNA: TGTGCCAGCAGTTACCTCGTGGTCAACACTGAAGCTTTCTTT. Its protein is CASSYLVVNTEAFF. The rearrangement links TRBV6-2 or TRBV6-3 to TRBJ1-1; no clear D. V lost 2 bases, J lost 2 bases, and 9 bases lay in between. Germline lookup yields CDR1 MNHEY and CDR2 SVGEGT. This CDR3 is 14 amino acids long.

This clonotype was recorded a few times. The chain carries TRBV25-1 and TRBJ2-5; D might be TRBD1 (6 bases). This CDR3 spans 16 amino acids. The germline V and J ends were trimmed by 4 bases and 5 bases, with 20 bases remaining between them. Germline CDR1 reads MGHDK; CDR2 reads SYGVNS. Here the CDR3 reads CASSGHRTEGEETQYF. The CDR3 bases are TGTGCCAGCAGTGGCCACCGTACCGAGGGGGAGGAGACCCAGTACTTC.

This clonotype has a count of ten or more. The chain combines TRBV7-2 with TRBJ2-3, with a possible D match to TRBD2 (5 bases). Germline V gives CDR1 SGHTA, CDR2 FQGNSA. There are 15 residues in the CDR3. Trimming took 1 base from V and 0 from J, leaving 8 bases between them. The CDR3 DNA reads TGTGCCAGCAGCTTAGTGAGCGGAAGCACAGATACGCAGTATTTT. Residues: CASSLVSGSTDTQYF.

This clonotype occurred many times. The chain carries TRBV7-2 and TRBJ1-2; 8 positions agree with TRBD1. The CDR3 sequence is 16 residues long. J lost 1 base, V lost 0 bases, and 4 bases had no gene match. CDR1 and CDR2 (germline): SGHTA, FQGNSA. CDR3 region: CASSLASGGFNYGYTF. CDR3 nucleotides: TGTGCCAGCAGCTTAGCTTCAGGGGGCTTTAACTATGGCTACACCTTC.

The rearrangement uses TRBV2 and TRBJ1-3; weak D call: TRBD1 (6 bases). This CDR3 spans 17 amino acids. The germline CDR1 and CDR2 sequences are SNHLY and FYNNEI. The V end was cut by 6 bases, the J end by 0 bases, with 18 bases between. The CDR3 region has the DNA TGTGCCAGCAGCCCAGACAGGACAGCTCTCTCTGGAAACACCATATATTTT. It translates to CASSPDRTALSGNTIYF.